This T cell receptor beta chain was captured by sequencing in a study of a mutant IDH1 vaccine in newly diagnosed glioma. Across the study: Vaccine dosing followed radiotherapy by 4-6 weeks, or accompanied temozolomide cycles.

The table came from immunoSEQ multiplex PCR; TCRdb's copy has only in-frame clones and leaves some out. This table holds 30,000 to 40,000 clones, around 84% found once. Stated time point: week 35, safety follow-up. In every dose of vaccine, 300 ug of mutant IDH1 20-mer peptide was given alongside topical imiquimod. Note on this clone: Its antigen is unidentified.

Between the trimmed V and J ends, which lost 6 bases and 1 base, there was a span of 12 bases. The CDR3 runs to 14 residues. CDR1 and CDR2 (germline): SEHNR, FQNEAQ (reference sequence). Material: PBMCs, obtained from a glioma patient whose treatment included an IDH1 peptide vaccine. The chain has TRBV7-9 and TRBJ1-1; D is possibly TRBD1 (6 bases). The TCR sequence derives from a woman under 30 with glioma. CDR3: CASSSQGKNTEAFF. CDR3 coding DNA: TGTGCCAGCAGTTCTCAGGGGAAGAACACTGAAGCTTTCTTT. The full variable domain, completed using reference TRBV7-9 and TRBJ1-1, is DTGVSQNPRHKITKRGQNVTFRCDPISEHNRLYWYRQTLGQGPEFLTYFQNEAQLEKSRLLSDRFSAERPKGSFSTLEIQRTEQGDSAMYLCASSSQGKNTEAFFGQGTRLTVV.